This entry describes one T cell receptor beta chain. The antigen is not known. The CDR3 loop spans 15 amino acids. The germline V and J ends were trimmed by 4 bases and 7 bases, with 18 bases remaining between them. Germline V lookup: CDR1 SGDLS, CDR2 YYNGEE. Of the isolated RNA, all was reverse transcribed, and so the sequenced material was expressed TCRB transcripts. Each sample of naive, central memory or regulatory T cells had, on average, around 4 million reads. Sequencing used immunoSEQ multiplex PCR; TCRdb keeps in-frame clones, though not all of them. The sample consists of around 180,000 clones, about 8% of them appearing once. The record originates from a study of beta chain features in type 1 diabetes. Whole-study results and caveats: In all four CD4+ subsets, TCRB CDR3 length was significantly, moderately reduced in type 1 diabetes.

The receptor comes from a woman aged 40 to 50 with type 1 diabetes. Sequenced: central memory CD4+ T cells from blood. The rearrangement links TRBV9 to TRBJ1-5, with TRBD1 as a possible D gene (6 bases). CDR3 nucleotides: TGTGCCAGCAGCCCACAAGTAGGGGGTGGCCAGCCCCAGCATTTT. It yields the protein CASSPQVGGGQPQHF.